This entry is about one TCR beta chain. Trimming took off 4 bases at V and 8 bases at J, with 15 bases between the two ends. This CDR3 is 15 amino acids long. CDR1 and CDR2 (germline): SNHLY, FYNNEI. Sequencing used immunoSEQ multiplex PCR; TCRdb keeps in-frame clones, though not all of them. The table has 390,000 or so clones, roughly 90% seen once; the top ten hold around 3%. The data were taken from a study of blood T cell repertoires in COVID-19. The rearrangement uses TRBV2 and TRBJ1-6; a possible D gene is TRBD1 (6 bases). The sequence was collected from a woman aged 25 to 45 with COVID-19, enrolled during active disease. The source material was peripheral blood. The CDR3 sequence: CASSGELGAYSPLHF. As DNA, the CDR3 is TGTGCCAGCAGTGGAGAATTGGGGGCTTATTCACCCCTCCACTTT.